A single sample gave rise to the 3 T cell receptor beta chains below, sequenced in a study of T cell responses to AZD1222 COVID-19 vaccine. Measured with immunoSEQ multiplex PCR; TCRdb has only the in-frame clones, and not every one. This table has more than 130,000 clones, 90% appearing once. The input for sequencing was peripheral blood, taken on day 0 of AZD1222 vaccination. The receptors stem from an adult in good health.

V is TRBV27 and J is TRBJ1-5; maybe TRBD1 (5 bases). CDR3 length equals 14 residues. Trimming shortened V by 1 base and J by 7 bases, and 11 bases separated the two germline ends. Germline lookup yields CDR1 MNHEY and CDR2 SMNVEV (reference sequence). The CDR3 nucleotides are TGTGCCAGCAGTTTATTAGGTTCAGGGCAGCCCCAGCATTTT. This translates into CASSLLGSGQPQHF.

The CDR3: CASAEEETQYF. The CDR3 DNA sequence: TGCGCCAGCGCTGAGGAGGAGACCCAGTACTTC. The J gene is TRBJ2-5, the V gene TRBV5-1; D not certain. V lost 7 bases, J lost 5 bases, and 9 bases lay in between. The length of the CDR3 is 11 residues. Per germline, CDR1 SGHRS and CDR2 YFSETQ.

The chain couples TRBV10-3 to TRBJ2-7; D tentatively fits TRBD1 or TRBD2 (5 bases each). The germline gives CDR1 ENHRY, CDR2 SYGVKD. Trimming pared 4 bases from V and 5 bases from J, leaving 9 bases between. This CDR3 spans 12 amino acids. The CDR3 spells CAISAGRNEQYF. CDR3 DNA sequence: TGTGCCATCAGTGCGGGACGCAACGAGCAGTACTTC.